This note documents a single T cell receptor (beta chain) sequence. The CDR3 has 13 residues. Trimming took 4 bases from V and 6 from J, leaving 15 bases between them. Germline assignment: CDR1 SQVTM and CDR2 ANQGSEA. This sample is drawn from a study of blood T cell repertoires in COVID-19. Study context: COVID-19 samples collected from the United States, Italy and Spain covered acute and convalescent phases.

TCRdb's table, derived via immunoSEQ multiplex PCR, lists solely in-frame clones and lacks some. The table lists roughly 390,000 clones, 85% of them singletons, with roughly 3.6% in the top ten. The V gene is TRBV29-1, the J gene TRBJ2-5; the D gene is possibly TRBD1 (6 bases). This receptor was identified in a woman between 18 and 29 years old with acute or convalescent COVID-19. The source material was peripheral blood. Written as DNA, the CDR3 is TGCAGCGTTGTGACAGGTCGGCAGCAGACCCAGTACTTC. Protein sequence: CSVVTGRQQTQYF.